The 23 T cell receptor beta chains given below trace back to one sample, sequenced in a study of cytomegalovirus exposure and HLA in healthy donors (TCRdb year 2017). Receptors were amplified or captured by the immunoSEQ multiplex PCR assay. For the multiplex PCR, a mixture combining 60 forward primers for TCR Vbeta segments and 13 reverse primers for TCR Jbeta segments was used. The source is immuneACCESS, and TCRdb retained only in-frame sequences with V and J called. Part of the clones is not carried over; for the studies checked, unresolved V genes explain less than half of this, and the remainder is unexplained. Within this sample are 140,000 to 150,000 clones, with around 75% of them counted one time only. The top ten hold 1.6% of the sample. The sample consisted of PBMCs. The source is a woman in her late teens or twenties in good health and CMV-seronegative.

The chain is built from TRBV19 and TRBJ1-3, with D possibly matching TRBD1 (5 bases). Trimming removed 4 bases at V and 2 bases at J, with 12 bases between. CDR3 length equals 15 residues. Germline lookup yields CDR1 LNHDA and CDR2 SQIVND (reference sequence). Here the CDR3 reads CASSTTGGTGNTIYF. In DNA, the CDR3 is TGTGCCAGTAGTACAACCGGGGGAACTGGAAACACCATATATTTT.

In its sample, this clone was seen once. The V and J genes are TRBV9 and TRBJ2-7, with 12 bases aligning to TRBD2. Germline trimming cut 4 bases from V and 7 bases from J; bases unmatched to any gene: 3. The CDR3 consists of 13 residues. Germline CDR1 is SGDLS and CDR2 is YYNGEE. The DNA for the CDR3 is TGTGCCAGCAGCTTCGGACTAGCGGGGGAGCAGTACTTC. Its protein product is CASSFGLAGEQYF.

In its sample, this clone was seen a few times. The chain couples TRBV19 to TRBJ2-5, with 9 positions matching TRBD1. The CDR3 extends over 16 amino acids. Germline V gene lookup returns CDR1 LNHDA and CDR2 SQIVND (reference sequence). The junction had 5 bases not matched to a gene; V was cut back by 1 base and J by 2 bases. The chain's CDR3 is CASSIGYGTGQETQYF. The DNA for the CDR3 is TGTGCCAGTAGTATAGGGTACGGGACAGGGCAAGAGACCCAGTACTTC.

This rearrangement joins TRBV7-2 to TRBJ2-5, with D uncertain. Judging by the DNA end, TRBJ2-7 fits better; the J call may be wrong. Germline V lookup: CDR1 SGHTA, CDR2 FQGNSA. CDR3 size: 13 residues. CDR3 residues: CASSLAVSYEQYF. CDR3 nucleotides: TGTGCCAGCAGCTTAGCGGTGAGCTACGAGCAGTACTTC.

For this clone: Sequence at one end of the junction differs from germline and may be a read error. J is TRBJ2-6 and V is TRBV6-1, with D possibly TRBD1 on 5 matching bases. CDR3 length: 15 residues. Germline assignment: CDR1 MNHNS and CDR2 SASEGT. DNA of the CDR3: TGTGCCAGCAGTCTTCCGATCTCTGGGGCCAACGGCCTGACTTTC. This translates into CASSLPISGANGLTF.

The CDR3 DNA sequence: TGTGCCCTGCCGCTTGAGTACAGGGGGAAGAAGACCCAGTACTTC. Its protein product is CALPLEYRGKKTQYF. V gene TRBV7-9 combines with J gene TRBJ2-5; 8 positions agree with TRBD1. Germline CDR1 and CDR2: SEHNR and FQNEAQ (reference sequence). The CDR3 is 15 amino acids. With 11 bases clipped from V and 6 bases from J, the junction kept 17 bases outside the gene matches.

The chain combines TRBV10-3 with TRBJ2-2; 10 nucleotides line up with TRBD2. The CDR3 extends over 17 amino acids. V lost 0 bases to trimming and J lost 5 bases; unmatched junction nucleotides: 6. The germline gives CDR1 ENHRY, CDR2 SYGVKD. CDR3 bases: TGTGCCATCAGTGAGTCGCTAGCGGGAGTAGGAACCGGGGAGCTGTTTTTT. This gives the protein CAISESLAGVGTGELFF.

This clone was seen a few times. The chain has TRBV16 and TRBJ2-1; TRBD2 matches 14 bases. CDR1 is KGHSY and CDR2 is FQNENV in the germline V gene. This CDR3 has 16 residues. The trim removed 3 bases at V and 7 bases at J, leaving 5 bases unmatched. This CDR3 is CASSQPTSGRGNEQFF. As DNA, the CDR3 is TGTGCCAGCAGCCAGCCGACTAGCGGGAGGGGAAATGAGCAGTTCTTC.

The chain uses TRBV5-1 and TRBJ2-5; 10 bases align to TRBD1. This CDR3 has 14 amino acids. V shed 0 bases and J 4 bases; nucleotides not matched to a gene: 0. Germline V gives CDR1 SGHRS, CDR2 YFSETQ. The CDR3 loop is CASSLGQGAETQYF. The CDR3 coding sequence is TGCGCCAGCAGCTTGGGACAGGGGGCAGAGACCCAGTACTTC.

This clone was detected only a few times. The chain combines TRBV6-4 with TRBJ1-2; a weak D match, TRBD1 (6 bases). The CDR3 has 17 residues. Germline CDR1 reads MRHNA; CDR2 reads SNTAGT. V was shortened by 2 bases and J by 4 bases, with 20 bases between the two germline ends. CDR3 in amino acids: CASSDNRGGSGIYGYTF. CDR3 DNA sequence: TGTGCCAGCAGTGACAATCGAGGGGGGAGCGGGATCTATGGCTACACCTTC.

This chain uses TRBV7-2 with TRBJ1-1, with 7 bases aligning to TRBD1. The CDR3 length is 14 residues. V lost 4 bases to trimming and J lost 11 bases; unmatched junction nucleotides: 13. CDR1 SGHTA and CDR2 FQGNSA come from the germline V gene. CDR3 residues: CASSSPRTGPRAFF. The CDR3 bases are TGTGCCAGCAGCTCTCCGAGGACAGGCCCCCGGGCTTTCTTT.

The chain joins TRBV5-6 to TRBJ1-6; possible D gene TRBD1, 6 bases. Deletions cut 5 bases from V and 8 bases from J, with 14 bases between. From germline, CDR1 is SGHDT and CDR2 YYEEEE. The CDR3 totals 14 residues. As DNA, the CDR3 is TGTGCCAGCAGAGAGGGGGTATCGTATTCACCCCTCCACTTT. It codes for CASREGVSYSPLHF.

The chain has TRBV4-1 and TRBJ1-2; no firm D call. The CDR3 extends over 16 amino acids. CDR1 is MGHRA and CDR2 is YSYEKL in the germline V gene. Trimming shortened V by 0 bases and J by 4 bases, and 15 bases separated the two germline ends. CDR3 in amino acids: CASSQDTVPRSYGYTF. The CDR3 DNA reads as TGCGCCAGCAGCCAAGATACGGTTCCACGATCCTATGGCTACACCTTC.

The J gene is TRBJ1-5, the V gene TRBV7-9; perhaps TRBD1 as D (6 bases). The CDR3 has 15 amino acids. The ends were cut back, 5 bases at V and 7 bases at J, with 18 bases in the middle. CDR1 SEHNR and CDR2 FQNEAQ come from the germline V gene (reference sequence). The CDR3 loop reads CASSQYPTGGQPQHF. The CDR3 DNA follows: TGTGCCAGCAGCCAATACCCTACTGGGGGCCAGCCCCAGCATTTT.

This clone was found a few times. The chain has TRBV7-2 and TRBJ1-6; unclear D gene. The CDR3 is 16 amino acids. CDR1 is SGHTA, CDR2 FQGNSA, per germline. The ends were cut back, 1 base at V and 0 bases at J, with 7 bases in the middle. For the CDR3, the DNA is TGTGCCAGCAGCTTAGAAGTTAGCTCCTATAATTCACCCCTCCACTTT. Translated, it gives CASSLEVSSYNSPLHF. Based on the CDR3 plus reference TRBV7-2 and TRBJ1-6, the full variable domain is GAGVSQSPSNKVTEKGKDVELRCDPISGHTALYWYRQSLGQGLEFLIYFQGNSAPDKSGLPSDRFSAERTGGSVSTLTIQRTQQEDSAVYLCASSLEVSSYNSPLHFGNGTRLTVT.

The chain joins TRBV28 to TRBJ2-1; D gene unclear. This CDR3 is built from 14 residues. Trimming cost V 3 bases and J 8 bases, with 14 bases left between them. Germline loops: CDR1 MDHEN, CDR2 SYDVKM. The CDR3 region has the DNA TGTGCCAGCAGTTTGAGTCCTAGTCGGGATGAGCAGTTCTTC. Translation gives CASSLSPSRDEQFF.

The J gene is TRBJ2-7, the V gene TRBV20-1; D is possibly TRBD2 (6 bases). The ends were cut back, 6 bases at V and 7 bases at J, with 13 bases in the middle. Looked up from germline, CDR1 is DFQATT and CDR2 is SNEGSKA (reference sequence). This CDR3 is 11 amino acids long. CDR3 DNA sequence: TGCAGTGCGACCGACGCGGGGGAGCAGTACTTC. As protein: CSATDAGEQYF.

The genes are TRBV28 and TRBJ1-4, with 9 nucleotides matching TRBD1. Germline-derived CDR1 and CDR2 are MDHEN and SYDVKM. CDR3 size: 15 residues. The junction had 6 bases not matched to a gene; V was cut back by 7 bases and J by 3 bases. The CDR3 DNA follows: TGTGCCAGCATCACAGGACAGGGGCCTAATGAAAAACTGTTTTTT. This codes for CASITGQGPNEKLFF.

J is TRBJ2-5 and V is TRBV11-3, with TRBD2 matching over 8 bases. V shed 5 bases and J 4 bases; nucleotides not matched to a gene: 6. Germline assignment: CDR1 SGHNT and CDR2 YENEEA. The length of the CDR3 is 14 residues. CDR3 loop: CASSLTGLAETQYF. In nucleotides, the CDR3 is TGTGCCAGCAGCCTTACAGGACTAGCAGAGACCCAGTACTTC.

In its sample, this clone was seen a few times. The chain has TRBV4-3 and TRBJ2-7; possible D gene TRBD1, 5 bases. This CDR3 comprises 13 residues. V lost 10 bases and J 5 bases, leaving 18 bases between the germline ends. Germline V gives CDR1 LGHNA, CDR2 YSLEER. Here the CDR3 reads CATRKATENEQYF. DNA for the CDR3: TGCGCCACCAGAAAAGCGACAGAGAACGAGCAGTACTTC.

The chain recombines TRBV21-1 with TRBJ1-2; the table names TRBD1, a call not compared with the DNA. TRBV21-1 is an annotated pseudogene. This CDR3 region has 12 residues. Here the CDR3 DNA reads TGTGCCCGGTGGGGGCTCTACTATGGCTACACCTTC. It translates to CARWGLYYGYTF.

The V gene is TRBV19, the J gene TRBJ1-1; D gene uncertain. The germline V and J ends were trimmed by 5 bases and 3 bases, with 16 bases remaining between them. CDR3 length: 15 residues. The germline V gene encodes CDR1 LNHDA and CDR2 SQIVND (reference sequence). CDR3: CASSYHGSVDTEAFF. In DNA form, the CDR3 reads TGTGCCAGTAGTTATCACGGGTCAGTCGACACTGAAGCTTTCTTT.

The chain has TRBV7-2 and TRBJ1-5; TRBD1 matches at 7 bases. CDR1 is SGHTA, CDR2 FQGNSA, per germline. The length of the CDR3 is 14 residues. Unmatched junction bases numbered 5, after V lost 5 bases and J lost 4 bases. The CDR3 loop is CASSPDRLNQPQHF. CDR3 bases: TGTGCCAGCAGCCCGGACAGGCTGAATCAGCCCCAGCATTTT.